This is a list of T cell receptor beta chains from one sample in a study of CD8 T cells in Susac syndrome. TCRdb called the immunoSEQ multiplex PCR reads again in MiXCR, with one record for every CDR3 protein. In the table there are about 83,000 distinct CDR3 sequences, approximately 96% of which are singletons. The specimen sequenced was CD8+ T cells from PBMCs. The receptors here all came from a human donor with Susac syndrome. The CDR3 runs from the conserved cysteine through the conserved F or W. A D gene is named only where the DNA matches it firmly. The listing skips clone size in some rows; elsewhere it reads once, few, many or a size class.

clone size	D gene	V gene	J gene	CDR3 DNA	CDR3 protein
-	-	TRBV2	TRBJ1-2	TGTGCCAGGGAGAGAGGGTTTGGCTACACCTTC	CARERGFGYTF
-	TRBD1	TRBV29-1	TRBJ2-3	TGCAGCGTTGAAATCGCGACAGGGGAGGCAGATACGCAGTATTTT	CSVEIATGEADTQYF
-	-	TRBV4-3	TRBJ2-1	TGCGCCAGCAGCCAAGATTTTCAGGCTAGCGCAGGGATCTACAATGAGCAGTTCTTC	CASSQDFQASAGIYNEQFF
-	-	TRBV9	TRBJ1-2	TGTGCCAGCAGCGGATTTGGCTACACCTTC	CASSGFGYTF
-	-	TRBV6-5	TRBJ2-3	TGTGCCAGCAGTTACAATTCGTTCGGCACAGATACGCAGTATTTT	CASSYNSFGTDTQYF
-	TRBD1	TRBV5-8	TRBJ1-5	TGTGCCAGCAGCTTCCGGGACAGATCTATTCAGCCCCAGCATTTT	CASSFRDRSIQPQHF
-	-	TRBV27	TRBJ1-5	TGTGCCAGCAGTCCGCAGGTCAATCAGCCCCAGCATTTT	CASSPQVNQPQHF
-	TRBD1	TRBV11-2	TRBJ1-3	TGTGCCAGCAGCACGAGGGACAGAGGAGCTGGAAACACCATATATTTT	CASSTRDRGAGNTIYF
once	TRBD2	TRBV6-5	TRBJ2-3	TGTGCCAGCAGTTACTCGTCTAGCGGGCCCAGCACAGATACGCAGTATTTT	CASSYSSSGPSTDTQYF
-	-	TRBV12-3/TRBV12-4	TRBJ1-1	TGTGCCAGCAGTTTCGCAGGGAGGAACACTGAAGCTTTCTTT	CASSFAGRNTEAFF
-	TRBD2	TRBV15	TRBJ2-7	TGTGCCACCAGCAGAACTAGCGGGAGGGCTGCCGAGCAGTACTTC	CATSRTSGRAAEQYF
-	-	TRBV20-1	TRBJ2-7	TGCAGTGCTAGATGGGGGGTTATAGCGGAGTCCTACGAGCAGTACTTC	CSARWGVIAESYEQYF
-	TRBD2	TRBV20-1	TRBJ2-1	TGCAGTGTTATAGCGGGGGGGGTTTACAATGAGCAGTTCTTC	CSVIAGGVYNEQFF
-	-	TRBV29-1	TRBJ2-2	TGCAGCGCTAAAACTCTGACCGGGGAGCTGTTTTTT	CSAKTLTGELFF
once	TRBD2	TRBV6-2/TRBV6-3	TRBJ2-7	TGTGCCAGCAGTTTGAACCTAGCGGGAGGGCTCGACGAGCAGTACTTC	CASSLNLAGGLDEQYF
once	-	TRBV13	TRBJ2-5	TGTGCCAGCAGCTTAAGGGGGACATATCAAGAGACCCAGTACTTC	CASSLRGTYQETQYF
-	-	TRBV12-3/TRBV12-4	TRBJ1-4	TGTGCCAGCAGCGCCCGGGGGGAGATGGCTGAAAAACTGTTTTTT	CASSARGEMAEKLFF
-	-	TRBV7-8	TRBJ2-6	TGTGCCAGCAGGTCCGGGTCTGGGGCCAACGTCCTGACTTTC	CASRSGSGANVLTF
-	TRBD2	TRBV4-2	TRBJ2-1	TGTGCCAGCAGACGACTAGCGGCCAGCTCCTACAATGAGCAGTTCTTC	CASRRLAASSYNEQFF
-	-	TRBV18	TRBJ2-7	TGTGCCAGCTCACCAGGCAGAAGCTTCTACGAGCAGTACTTC	CASSPGRSFYEQYF
once	-	TRBV5-6	TRBJ2-5	TGTGCCAGCAGCTTGGACAAAGAGACCCAGTACTTC	CASSLDKETQYF
-	TRBD1	TRBV29-1	TRBJ2-7	TGCAGCGTTGAATTACCAGGACAGGGGGCTCTGGGCTACGAGCAGTACTTC	CSVELPGQGALGYEQYF
-	-	TRBV6-5	TRBJ1-1	TGTGCCAGCAGTTACTCGAGAGGACTCAACACTGAAGCTTTCTTT	CASSYSRGLNTEAFF
-	-	TRBV28	TRBJ2-5	TGTGCCAGCAGTTTCCGAGTAGGAGGCAAGAGGGAGACCCAGTACTTC	CASSFRVGGKRETQYF
-	TRBD1	TRBV28	TRBJ2-1	TGTGCCCTCTCCCCCGGGACAGGACATTGGAATGAGCAGTTCTTC	CALSPGTGHWNEQFF